A single sample is the source of the 17 T cell receptor beta chains below, sequenced in a study of blood T cells in healthy people across ages. The use of a sample-barcoded 5' primer and a J-beta primer mix characterized a second PCR of roughly 6 to 11 cycles. TCRdb recomputed calls from the 5' RACE reads with MiXCR, one row per CDR3 protein. The sample lists 760,000 or so distinct CDR3 sequences; about 25% were seen once. The same specimen was also included in a second study, on T cells of mothers and their children.

Sequenced material: blood. These receptor sequences come from a boy between 10 and 17 years old in good health.

This clonotype was observed many times. V is TRBV9 and J is TRBJ2-5, with no clear D. This CDR3 spans 15 amino acids. V lost 0 bases and J 5 bases, leaving 14 bases between the germline ends. Germline CDR1 is SGDLS and CDR2 is YYNGEE. This chain's CDR3 is CASSVAPSHRETQYF. CDR3 DNA sequence: TGTGCCAGCAGCGTAGCGCCGAGTCACCGCGAGACCCAGTACTTC.

The chain joins TRBV29-1 to TRBJ2-5; D is possibly TRBD1 (5 bases). Near its end, the DNA agrees better with TRBJ2-1, so the J call may be wrong. CDR3 length equals 13 residues. Looked up from germline, CDR1 is SQVTM and CDR2 is ANQGSEA. Here the CDR3 reads CSVEWPGLFEQFF. For the CDR3, the DNA is TGCAGCGTTGAGTGGCCAGGGCTCTTCGAGCAGTTCTTC.

CDR3 region: CAIVGPTSYGYTF. The CDR3 bases are TGTGCCATCGTGGGACCGACCTCCTATGGCTACACCTTC. This chain links TRBV12-3 or TRBV12-4 with TRBJ1-2; possibly TRBD1 for D (5 bases). Trimming cost V 10 bases and J 4 bases, with 16 bases left between them. The CDR3 sequence is 13 residues long.

This chain links TRBV20-1 with TRBJ1-2; the match to TRBD1 covers 7 bases. Looked up from germline, CDR1 is DFQATT and CDR2 is SNEGSKA (reference sequence). This CDR3 is 13 amino acids long. V was pared by 5 bases and J by 2 bases, with 5 bases of the junction left unmatched. The chain's CDR3 is CSARPTGNYGYTF. The DNA for the CDR3 is TGCAGTGCTCGCCCGACAGGGAACTATGGCTACACCTTC.

The V and J genes are TRBV29-1 and TRBJ2-7; TRBD2 agrees at 9 bases. The CDR3 has 13 residues. CDR1 is SQVTM and CDR2 is ANQGSEA in the germline V gene. The V and J ends lost 3 bases and 5 bases, in that order; junction bases with no gene match: 5. The CDR3 DNA follows: TGCAGCGTTGATGGCGGGGGGGCCAACGAGCAGTACTTC. This sequence encodes CSVDGGGANEQYF.

V is TRBV7-9 and J is TRBJ2-7; tentative D call: TRBD2 (6 bases). The CDR3 has 16 amino acids. The V and J ends lost 1 base and 3 bases respectively, with 16 bases between them. Germline V gene sequence: CDR1 SEHNR, CDR2 FQNEAQ (reference sequence). Written as DNA, the CDR3 is TGTGCCAGCAGCTTAGTAAGCTCTAGCGCCGTCTACGAGCAGTACTTC. Its translation is CASSLVSSSAVYEQYF.

This clonotype was observed a handful of times. The chain uses TRBV10-3 and TRBJ2-1; 10 nucleotides line up with TRBD1. Near its end, the DNA agrees better with TRBJ2-7, so the J call may be wrong. Germline V CDR1 and CDR2: ENHRY, SYGVKD. The CDR3 has 15 amino acids. The CDR3 region is CAISEPRDRGHEQYF. The CDR3 coding sequence is TGTGCCATCAGTGAGCCCCGGGACAGGGGACACGAGCAGTACTTC.

V is TRBV29-1 and J is TRBJ2-5; no clear D gene. Germline V gene data show CDR1 as SQVTM and CDR2 as ANQGSEA. The length of the CDR3 is 13 residues. The V end was cut by 5 bases, the J end by 0 bases, with 10 bases between. DNA of the CDR3: TGCAGCGTTCGAACACTGTACCAAGAGACCCAGTACTTC. Protein product: CSVRTLYQETQYF.

The V call is TRBV4-3, the J call TRBJ2-3; 12 bases line up with TRBD2. The germline CDR1 and CDR2 sequences are LGHNA and YSLEER. Trimming removed 1 base from V and 2 bases from J; junction bases left unmatched: 4. The length of the CDR3 is 17 residues. CDR3 in amino acids: CASSQVTSGGTTDTQYF. The CDR3 DNA sequence: TGCGCCAGCAGCCAAGTGACTAGCGGGGGAACCACAGATACGCAGTATTTT.

The chain is built from TRBV15 and TRBJ2-3; D remains unclear. The ends were cut back, 0 bases at V and 4 bases at J, with 17 bases in the middle. There are 17 residues in the CDR3. Looked up from germline, CDR1 is LNHNV and CDR2 is YYDKDF (reference sequence). CDR3 loop: CATSRDTEDIFSDTQYF. For the CDR3, the DNA is TGTGCCACCAGCAGAGATACCGAAGATATTTTTTCAGATACGCAGTATTTT. Full variable domain (remainder filled in from reference TRBV15 and TRBJ2-3): DAMVIQNPRYQVTQFGKPVTLSCSQTLNHNVMYWYQQKSSQAPKLLFHYYDKDFNNEADTPDNFQSRRPNTSFCFLDIRSPGLGDTAMYLCATSRDTEDIFSDTQYFGPGTRLTVL.

This chain connects TRBV20-1 to TRBJ2-7, with 11 bases matching TRBD2. With V trimmed by 7 bases and J by 3 bases, 14 bases remained unmatched. Germline lookup yields CDR1 DFQATT and CDR2 SNEGSKA (reference sequence). The CDR3 contains 16 residues. CDR3 nucleotide sequence: TGCAGTGGGACCCTAGCGGGAGGCGGTTTAGGCTACGAGCAGTACTTC. This translates into CSGTLAGGGLGYEQYF.

There are a few counts of this clonotype. The chain joins TRBV11-2 to TRBJ2-5; TRBD2 is a possible D gene (6 bases). Near its end, the DNA agrees better with TRBJ2-7, so the J call may be wrong. Germline V gene lookup returns CDR1 SGHAT and CDR2 FQNNGV. There are 15 residues in the CDR3. The CDR3 protein is CASSSGWGLSYEQYF. In DNA, the CDR3 is TGTGCCAGCAGCTCCGGTTGGGGACTCTCCTACGAGCAGTACTTC.

The rearrangement uses TRBV11-2 and TRBJ2-5; D uncertain. Germline lookup yields CDR1 SGHAT and CDR2 FQNNGV. The CDR3 totals 14 residues. Trimming took off 3 bases at V and 1 base at J, with 9 bases between the two ends. CDR3 sequence: CASSFLESQETQYF. CDR3 in DNA: TGTGCCAGCAGCTTCCTCGAGAGCCAAGAGACCCAGTACTTC.

This clonotype was detected ten times or more. The CDR3 reads CALQERETQYF. The CDR3 bases are TGTGCCCTACAGGAGAGGGAGACCCAGTACTTC. The V gene is TRBV7-9, the J gene TRBJ2-5, with D perhaps matching TRBD1 (5 bases). Between the trimmed V and J ends, which lost 11 bases and 5 bases, there was a span of 12 bases. The CDR3 has 11 residues. CDR1 and CDR2 from the germline V gene are SEHNR and FQNEAQ (reference sequence). Based on the CDR3 plus reference TRBV7-9 and TRBJ2-5, the full variable domain is DTGVSQNPRHKITKRGQNVTFRCDPISEHNRLYWYRQTLGQGPEFLTYFQNEAQLEKSRLLSDRFSAERPKGSFSTLEIQRTEQGDSAMYLCALQERETQYFGPGTRLLVL.

The sample holds a few counts of this clonotype. The V and J genes are TRBV29-1 and TRBJ2-1; 10 bases match TRBD2. CDR3 size: 14 residues. The V gene end was trimmed by 5 bases and the J gene end by 6 bases; junction bases not matched to a gene: 7. The germline CDR1 and CDR2 sequences are SQVTM and ANQGSEA. The CDR3 sequence: CSVTGAGGVNEQFF. The CDR3 DNA follows: TGCAGCGTTACCGGAGCGGGAGGGGTCAATGAGCAGTTCTTC.

This clonotype was detected once. This chain joins TRBV5-4 and TRBJ1-4; 9 positions agree with TRBD1. Germline V lookup: CDR1 SGHNT, CDR2 YYREEE (reference sequence). Germline trimming cut 0 bases from V and 8 bases from J; bases unmatched to any gene: 5. CDR3 length: 15 amino acids. The CDR3 reads CASSLGDREGEKLFF. The CDR3 DNA reads as TGTGCCAGCAGCTTGGGGGACAGGGAGGGCGAAAAACTGTTTTTT.

The DNA for the CDR3 is TGCGCCAGCAGCCAAGGACACCTCTCTGGGGCCAACGTCCTGACTTTC. Its protein product is CASSQGHLSGANVLTF. The V call is TRBV4-1, the J call TRBJ2-6; D unresolved. Trimming removed 1 base from V and 0 bases from J, with 7 bases in between. The CDR3 consists of 16 residues. Germline CDR1 reads MGHRA; CDR2 reads YSYEKL.